This T cell receptor beta chain was documented in a study of naive and memory T cell subsets. Whole-study results and caveats: Diversity fell and Gini index rose from naive through CM, EM, EMRA. Over 95% of naive TCR sequences appeared only once after error correction, unlike memory subsets.

This clonotype was observed many times. Its target is unknown. Cells stained for CD3, CD4, CD8, CD45RA, CD27 and viability were sorted into four CD45RA/CD27 subsets. The beta constant-region primer was an equimolar mix of two oligonucleotides covering TRBC1 and TRBC2. Via MiXCR, TCRdb re-called the UMI-ligation and nested PCR reads, giving one row per CDR3 protein. The sample comprises approximately 85,000 distinct CDR3 sequences, 6% to 7.5% of which are singletons, and around 1.5% rests with the top ten. The V and J ends lost 3 bases and 2 bases, in that order; junction bases with no gene match: 13. CDR1 DFQATT and CDR2 SNEGSKA come from the germline V gene (reference sequence). The CDR3 is 17 amino acids.

The source is a human donor in good health. Material: central memory CD4+ T cells from blood. The chain has TRBV20-1 and TRBJ2-3; TRBD2 agrees at 8 bases. The CDR3 coding sequence is TGCAGTGCTAGTAGAGCGGGGGCAACCTACCCCACAGATACGCAGTATTTT. Amino acid sequence: CSASRAGATYPTDTQYF.